The present entry profiles one T cell receptor beta chain with its context. What it binds is not known. Universal primer sites and UMIs were introduced during 5'RACE template-switching synthesis of TCR cDNA. MiXCR, run by TCRdb on the 5' RACE reads, gives a single entry per CDR3 protein. The sample has hundreds of thousands of distinct CDR3 sequences; around 20% are singletons. CDR3 length: 14 amino acids. Germline CDR1 is MGHRA and CDR2 is YSYEKL. The germline V and J ends were trimmed by 1 base and 5 bases, with 11 bases remaining between them. These data are taken from a study of T cells after yellow fever vaccination. Study results and limitations: Bulk-population clonotypes that are abundant could appear as contaminants in FACS-sorted repertoires. Clonotype sharing between CD4 and CD8 compartments was small.

The clonotype was recovered from a man aged 18 to 29 who received the YFV17D yellow fever vaccine. The sample here was PBMCs, taken before the yellow fever booster vaccination. V and J are TRBV4-1 and TRBJ1-1, with unresolved D. This CDR3 reads CASSQGEGRTEAFF. The CDR3 nucleotides are TGCGCCAGCAGCCAAGGGGAGGGTAGGACTGAAGCTTTCTTT.